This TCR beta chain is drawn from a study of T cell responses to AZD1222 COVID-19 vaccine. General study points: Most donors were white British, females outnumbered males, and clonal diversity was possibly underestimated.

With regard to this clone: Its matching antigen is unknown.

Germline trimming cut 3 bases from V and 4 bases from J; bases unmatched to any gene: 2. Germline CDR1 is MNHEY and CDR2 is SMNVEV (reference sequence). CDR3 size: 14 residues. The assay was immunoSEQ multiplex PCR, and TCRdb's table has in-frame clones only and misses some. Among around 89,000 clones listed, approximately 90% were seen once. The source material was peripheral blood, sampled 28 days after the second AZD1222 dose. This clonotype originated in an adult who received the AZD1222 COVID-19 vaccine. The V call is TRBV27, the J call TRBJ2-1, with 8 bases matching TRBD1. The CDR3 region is CASSFWTGYNEQFF. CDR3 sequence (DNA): TGTGCCAGCAGTTTTTGGACAGGGTACAATGAGCAGTTCTTC.